Shown below are 13 T cell receptor beta chains from a single sample sequenced in a study of regulatory T cells in long-lasting Graves disease. Stated time point: newly diagnosed GD, antithyroid drugs for less than 3 months. With RNA extracted from PBMCs as input, the TCR library was made. Investigators prepared the TCR beta libraries by applying iRepertoire HTBI primers and Arm-PCR of CDR3 regions. TCRdb used MiXCR to reprocess the multiplex PCR reads, holding one entry per CDR3 protein. The sample contains roughly 500,000 distinct CDR3 sequences, about 11% of which appear only once. The same sample was also used in a study of T cells in Graves' hyperthyroidism and ophthalmopathy.

Sample: peripheral blood mononuclear cells (PBMCs), taken at new diagnosis, from a patient treated with antithyroid drugs. The receptors derive from a woman aged 30 to 39 with Graves disease.

There are a few counts of this clonotype. The genes are TRBV11-2 and TRBJ2-7; 14 nucleotides agree with TRBD2. CDR1 is SGHAT, CDR2 FQNNGV, per germline. J was trimmed by 6 bases and V by 4 bases; bases with no gene match: 11. The CDR3 totals 17 residues. CDR3 nucleotide sequence: TGTGCCAGCAGCTCCGGGACTAGCGGGAGAAGGGGCGCCGAGCAGTACGTC. Translation: CASSSGTSGRRGAEQYV.

The chain couples TRBV18 to TRBJ2-6; 8 bases fit TRBD1. CDR1 is KGHSH and CDR2 is LQKENI in the germline V gene. J gave up 2 bases and V 4 bases, and 1 base lay outside the gene matches. The CDR3 covers 15 residues. CDR3 sequence reads: CASSQQGAGANVLTF. CDR3 DNA sequence: TGTGCCAGCTCACAACAGGGGGCTGGGGCCAACGTCCTGACTTTC. Full variable domain (outside the CDR3, taken from reference TRBV18 and TRBJ2-6): NAGVMQNPRHLVRRRGQEARLRCSPMKGHSHVYWYRQLPEEGLKFMVYLQKENIIDESGMPKERFSAEFPKEGPSILRIQQVVRGDSAAYFCASSQQGAGANVLTFGAGSRLTVL.

This clonotype was detected ten times or more. The rearrangement links TRBV6-2 or TRBV6-3 to TRBJ1-2; D may be TRBD1 (5 bases). This CDR3 spans 13 amino acids. Germline lookup yields CDR1 MNHEY and CDR2 SVGEGT. The germline V and J ends were trimmed by 3 bases and 5 bases, with 10 bases remaining between them. The CDR3: CASSYETVYGYTF. CDR3 DNA sequence: TGTGCCAGCAGTTATGAGACAGTTTATGGCTACACCTTC.

This clonotype was seen ten or more times. The gene calls are TRBV29-1 and TRBJ2-1; D unresolved. This CDR3 contains 10 residues. The germline CDR1 and CDR2 sequences are SQVTM and ANQGSEA. Trimming stripped 6 bases from V and 8 bases from J, with 8 bases between. The CDR3 coding sequence is TGCAGCGTAAGGTGGTATGAGCAGTTCTTC. This codes for CSVRWYEQFF.

This clonotype was seen many times. The J gene is TRBJ2-7, the V gene TRBV2; D uncertain. Germline V gene sequence: CDR1 SNHLY, CDR2 FYNNEI. Trimming left V 8 bases short and J 0 bases short, with 14 bases between. This CDR3 has 14 amino acids. The CDR3 DNA sequence: TGTGCCAGCTCCTTTGCCCGCAGCTCCTACGAGCAGTACTTC. Translating it yields CASSFARSSYEQYF.

This clonotype was detected ten times or more. The V call is TRBV9, the J call TRBJ2-1; unclear D gene. Trimming left V 4 bases short and J 1 base short, with 9 bases between. This CDR3 is 14 amino acids long. Germline CDR1 reads SGDLS; CDR2 reads YYNGEE. DNA for the CDR3: TGTGCCAGCAGCCCCTTCGGGTCCTACAATGAGCAGTTCTTC. This translates into CASSPFGSYNEQFF. The full variable domain, its missing parts supplied by reference TRBV9 and TRBJ2-1, is DSGVTQTPKHLITATGQRVTLRCSPRSGDLSVYWYQQSLDQGLQFLIQYYNGEERAKGNILERFSAQQFPDLHSELNLSSLELGDSALYFCASSPFGSYNEQFFGPGTRLTVL.

This clonotype was seen at least ten times. This rearrangement joins TRBV20-1 to TRBJ1-1; D is undetermined. The V gene's germline CDR1 is DFQATT and CDR2 SNEGSKA (reference sequence). This CDR3 is built from 12 residues. The V end lost 1 base, the J end lost 6 bases, and 9 bases lay between the germline ends. CDR3 nucleotide sequence: TGCAGTGCTAGAGCCTGGGAGTCTGAAGCTTTCTTT. It codes for CSARAWESEAFF.

Details on this clonotype: A read error may explain this, as a much larger clone is one base away. The V and J genes are TRBV14 and TRBJ2-4, with D possibly matching TRBD2 (5 bases). The CDR3 is made up of 13 amino acids. The germline CDR1 and CDR2 sequences are SGHDN and FVKESK. CDR3 DNA sequence: TGTGCCAGCAGCCAGCGGGTCTCGGAGCCCCAGCACTTC. It yields the protein CASSQRVSEPQHF.

The chain employs TRBV13 and TRBJ1-3, with a weak D call TRBD1 (5 bases). V was pared by 4 bases and J by 6 bases, with 13 bases between. The CDR3 runs to 14 residues. Germline-derived CDR1 and CDR2 are PRHDT and FYEKMQ (reference sequence). Written as DNA, the CDR3 is TGTGCCAGCAGCTCTCCGCGGGGGACAAACACCATATATTTT. It yields the protein CASSSPRGTNTIYF.

This clonotype appeared many times. V usage is TRBV7-9 and J usage is TRBJ2-1; 14 bases fit TRBD2. Looked up from germline, CDR1 is SEHNR and CDR2 is FQNEAQ (reference sequence). The ends lost 4 bases at V and 6 bases at J; junction bases unmatched: 5. The CDR3 is made up of 16 amino acids. CDR3 loop: CASSSRTSGRPNEQFF. The CDR3 nucleotides are TGTGCCAGCAGCTCCCGGACTAGCGGGAGGCCCAATGAGCAGTTCTTC. Complete variable domain (other parts from reference TRBV7-9 and TRBJ2-1): DTGVSQNPRHKITKRGQNVTFRCDPISEHNRLYWYRQTLGQGPEFLTYFQNEAQLEKSRLLSDRFSAERPKGSFSTLEIQRTEQGDSAMYLCASSSRTSGRPNEQFFGPGTRLTVL.

This chain links TRBV10-3 with TRBJ2-3; 12 bases fit TRBD2. The germline CDR1 and CDR2 sequences are ENHRY and SYGVKD. CDR3 length: 16 amino acids. Trimming took 10 bases from V and 7 from J; bases not matched to a gene: 15. The CDR3 spells CATRTGGTSGSNTQYF. CDR3 coding DNA: TGTGCCACCCGAACCGGGGGGACTAGCGGGTCTAATACGCAGTATTTT.

The genes are TRBV27 and TRBJ2-1; TRBD2 matches 9 bases. The CDR3 has 16 residues. After removal of 0 bases from V and 2 bases from J, the junction contained 2 bases not matched to a gene. Germline-derived CDR1 and CDR2 are MNHEY and SMNVEV (reference sequence). DNA for the CDR3: TGTGCCAGCAGTTTATCGATAGCGGGAGCCTACAATGAGCAGTTCTTC. This gives the protein CASSLSIAGAYNEQFF.

In this sample, this clonotype turned up many times. The V and J genes are TRBV20-1 and TRBJ2-1; D remains ambiguous. V dropped 5 bases and J dropped 2 bases, with 10 bases sitting between them. The CDR3 is made up of 13 amino acids. The germline gives CDR1 DFQATT, CDR2 SNEGSKA (reference sequence). CDR3 coding DNA: TGCAGTGCTCGCGAGCCCCCCTACAATGAGCAGTTCTTC. It encodes CSAREPPYNEQFF.